Sequencing of this TCR beta chain was carried out in a study of control samples from healthy donors and cancer patients (TCRdb year 2020). As concerns this clone: Its antigen is unknown. Base-call qualities are not available, and no considerably larger clone is one nucleotide away.

For CDR1 and CDR2, the germline V gene (reference sequence) lists MNHEY and SMNVEV. From the cysteine through the phenylalanine, the CDR3 covers 15 amino acids. Of the read, only the CDR3 DNA is kept; its 45 bases are in frame from base 1. V sheds 5 bases and J sheds 5 bases, leaving 16 bases between their ends. Receptor amplification or capture employed the immunoSEQ multiplex PCR assay. TCRdb carries this immuneACCESS record with in-frame sequences only. Its versions omit some clonotypes, under half of them owing to an unresolved V gene in the studies checked, with the rest unexplained. This sample has some 130,000 clones in its table, and over 85% of those were observed once. Approximately 8% of the sample goes to the ten largest clones.

The origin of this receptor is a man aged 45-65 years with head and neck cancer. Sequencing was done on a sample of PBMCs. This receptor chain uses TRBV27 and TRBJ2-1, with the D call tentatively TRBD1 or TRBD2, each fitting 5 bases. At the DNA level, the sequence is TGTGCCAGCAGTCCCAGATTGGGACGAAACAATGAGCAGTTCTTC. This translates into CASSPRLGRNNEQFF.